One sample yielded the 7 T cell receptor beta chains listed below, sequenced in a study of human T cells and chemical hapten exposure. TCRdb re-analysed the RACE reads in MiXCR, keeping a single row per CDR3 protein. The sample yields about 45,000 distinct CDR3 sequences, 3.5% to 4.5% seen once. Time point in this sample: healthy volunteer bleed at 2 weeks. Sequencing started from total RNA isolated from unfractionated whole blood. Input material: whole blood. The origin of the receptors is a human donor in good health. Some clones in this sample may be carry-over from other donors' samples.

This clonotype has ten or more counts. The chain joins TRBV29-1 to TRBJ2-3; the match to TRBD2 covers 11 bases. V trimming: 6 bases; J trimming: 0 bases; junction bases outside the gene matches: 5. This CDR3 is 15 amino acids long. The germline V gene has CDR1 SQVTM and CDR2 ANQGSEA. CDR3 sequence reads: CSVHSGRASTDTQYF. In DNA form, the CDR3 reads TGCAGCGTACATAGCGGGAGGGCCAGCACAGATACGCAGTATTTT.

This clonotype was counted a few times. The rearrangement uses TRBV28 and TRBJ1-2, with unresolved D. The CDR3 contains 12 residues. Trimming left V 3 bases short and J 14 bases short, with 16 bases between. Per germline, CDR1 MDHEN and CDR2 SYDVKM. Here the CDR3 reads CASSLLAGSGTF. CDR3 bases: TGTGCCAGCAGTTTGTTAGCGGGATCGGGTACCTTC.

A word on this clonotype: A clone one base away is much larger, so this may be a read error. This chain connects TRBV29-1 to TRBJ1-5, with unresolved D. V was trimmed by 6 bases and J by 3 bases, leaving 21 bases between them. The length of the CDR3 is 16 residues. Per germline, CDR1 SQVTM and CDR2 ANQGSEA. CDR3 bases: TGCAGCGTGCTGCTACAGAGGGCCGGTAACAATCAGCCCCAGCATTTT. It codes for CSVLLQRAGNNQPQHF. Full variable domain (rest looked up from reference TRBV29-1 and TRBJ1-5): SAVISQKPSRDICQRGTSLTIQCQVDSQVTMMFWYRQQPGQSLTLIATANQGSEATYESGFVIDKFPISRPNLTFSTLTVSNMSPEDSSIYLCSVLLQRAGNNQPQHFGDGTRLSIL.

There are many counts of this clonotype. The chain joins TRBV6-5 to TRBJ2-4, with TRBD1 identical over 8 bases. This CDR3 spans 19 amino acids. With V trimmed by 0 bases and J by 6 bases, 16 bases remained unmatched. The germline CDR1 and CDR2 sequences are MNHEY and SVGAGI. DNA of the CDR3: TGTGCCAGCAGTTACTCACCAACGAATCAGGGGGCAGGGGGAAACATTCAGTACTTC. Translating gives CASSYSPTNQGAGGNIQYF.

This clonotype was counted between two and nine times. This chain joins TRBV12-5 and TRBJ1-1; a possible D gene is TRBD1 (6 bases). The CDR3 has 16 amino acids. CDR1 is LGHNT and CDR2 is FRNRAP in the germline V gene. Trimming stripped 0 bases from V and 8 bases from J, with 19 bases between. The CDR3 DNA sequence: TGTGCTAGTGGTTTGGTAACAGGGTTGAACGCGTTCGAAGCTTTCTTT. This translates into CASGLVTGLNAFEAFF. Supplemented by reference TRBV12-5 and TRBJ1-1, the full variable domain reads DARVTQTPRHKVTEMGQEVTMRCQPILGHNTVFWYRQTMMQGLELLAYFRNRAPLDDSGMPKDRFSAEMPDATLATLKIQPSEPRDSAVYFCASGLVTGLNAFEAFFGQGTRLTVV.

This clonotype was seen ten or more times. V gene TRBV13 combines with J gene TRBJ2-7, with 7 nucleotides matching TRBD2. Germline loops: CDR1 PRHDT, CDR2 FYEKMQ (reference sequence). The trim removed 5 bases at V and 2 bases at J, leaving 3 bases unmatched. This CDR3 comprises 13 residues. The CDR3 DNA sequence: TGTGCCAGCAGCAGCGGGGCTACCTACGAGCAGTACTTC. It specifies CASSSGATYEQYF.

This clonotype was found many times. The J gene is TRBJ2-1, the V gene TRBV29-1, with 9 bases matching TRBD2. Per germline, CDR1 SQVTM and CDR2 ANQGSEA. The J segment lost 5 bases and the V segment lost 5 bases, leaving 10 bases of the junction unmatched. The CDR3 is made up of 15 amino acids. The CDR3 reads CSVFSLAGPDNEQFF. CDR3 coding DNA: TGCAGCGTTTTCTCCCTAGCGGGACCTGACAATGAGCAGTTCTTC.